These 3 T cell receptor beta chains were sequenced from one sample in a study of T cells in Graves' hyperthyroidism and ophthalmopathy. RNA transcripts yielded amplified TCR beta CDR3 regions. HTBI primers were used for first-round RT-PCR of the TCR CDR3. TCRdb passed the multiplex PCR reads through MiXCR, listing each CDR3 protein once. The table lists approximately 610,000 distinct CDR3 sequences, 14% to 15% of them singletons. Input material: blood. The receptor set was obtained from a woman aged 40 to 50 with Graves' ophthalmopathy.

This clonotype was counted ten times or more. J is TRBJ1-5 and V is TRBV28, with D uncertain. Germline V gene data show CDR1 as MDHEN and CDR2 as SYDVKM. CDR3 length equals 12 residues. Trimming left V 7 bases short and J 9 bases short, with 13 bases between. The CDR3 spells CASKLPRGPQHF. Here the CDR3 DNA reads TGTGCCAGCAAACTACCCCGAGGGCCCCAGCATTTT.

V usage is TRBV12-3 or TRBV12-4 and J usage is TRBJ2-6; TRBD1 might be the D (7 bases). Trimming took 5 bases from V and 3 from J, leaving 17 bases between them. The CDR3 has 17 residues. DNA for the CDR3: TGTGCCAGCAGTCGCTTCTCAGGGGGAGGTGGGGCCAACGTCCTGACTTTC. This sequence encodes CASSRFSGGGGANVLTF.

The V and J genes are TRBV9 and TRBJ2-5; 7 bases line up with TRBD1. The junction had 3 bases not matched to a gene; V was cut back by 2 bases and J by 2 bases. The CDR3 covers 14 residues. The germline CDR1 and CDR2 sequences are SGDLS and YYNGEE. The CDR3 spells CASSVGQIQETQYF. The CDR3 nucleotides read TGTGCCAGCAGCGTGGGACAGATTCAAGAGACCCAGTACTTC. Full variable domain (missing parts from reference TRBV9 and TRBJ2-5): DSGVTQTPKHLITATGQRVTLRCSPRSGDLSVYWYQQSLDQGLQFLIQYYNGEERAKGNILERFSAQQFPDLHSELNLSSLELGDSALYFCASSVGQIQETQYFGPGTRLLVL.